A selection of T cell receptor beta chains follows, all from one sample in a study of T-cell reconstitution after alpha-beta-depleted transplantation in children. TCRdb independently ran MiXCR on the PCR reads; one entry per CDR3 protein. The data show hundreds of thousands of distinct CDR3 sequences, 16% seen once. This sample comprised PBMCs, mostly from graft donor cells, obtained 360 days after TCRalphabeta/CD19-depleted stem cell transplant. Source of these receptors: a male patient between 2 and 9 years old who had a stem cell transplant for acute lymphoblastic leukemia, so the T cells may come from the graft donor. Both conserved end residues are part of each CDR3. The order of the fields is V gene, clone size, D gene, J gene, CDR3 DNA, CDR3 protein. The D gene is left open where the match is weak. The size field is filled for only some rows; it gives once, few, many or a size class.

V: TRBV10-1; size: .; D: TRBD1; J: TRBJ2-2; DNA: TGCGCCAGCAGTGCCCGACAGGGATGGACCCTATACACCGGGGAGCTGTTTTTT; CDR3: CASSARQGWTLYTGELFF
V: TRBV4-3; size: .; D: .; J: TRBJ2-1; DNA: TGCGCCAGCAGCCAAGACCCTTATTCGGGGGACAATGAGCAGTTCTTC; CDR3: CASSQDPYSGDNEQFF
V: TRBV18; size: few; D: .; J: TRBJ2-1; DNA: TGTGCCAGCTCACGAGCCGGGACAGGAGCGGGGGGTGATGAGCAGTTCTTC; CDR3: CASSRAGTGAGGDEQFF
V: TRBV13; size: few; D: .; J: TRBJ2-2; DNA: TGTGCCAGCAGCTTGTTGCGGGAAGCCGGGGAGCTGTTTTTT; CDR3: CASSLLREAGELFF
V: TRBV29-1; size: many; D: .; J: TRBJ1-1; DNA: TGCAGCACCAAGAACACTGAAGCTTTCTTT; CDR3: CSTKNTEAFF
V: TRBV29-1; size: .; D: TRBD2; J: TRBJ2-3; DNA: TGCAGCGTTGCCGGACTAGCGGGAGCCGGTTTCACAGATACGCAGTATTTT; CDR3: CSVAGLAGAGFTDTQYF
V: TRBV12-3/TRBV12-4; size: .; D: TRBD2; J: TRBJ2-2; DNA: TGTGCCAGCAGTTTTCTAGTCCCCGCGGGAGTATACACCGGGGAGCTGTTTTTT; CDR3: CASSFLVPAGVYTGELFF
V: TRBV11-2; size: .; D: .; J: TRBJ1-2; DNA: TGTGCCAGCAGCTTAGTTCGGGGGAGGGATGGCTACACCTTC; CDR3: CASSLVRGRDGYTF
V: TRBV4-2; size: .; D: .; J: TRBJ1-1; DNA: TGTGCCAGCAGCCCGAATGGCGGACGGTGGAACACTGAAGCTTTCTTT; CDR3: CASSPNGGRWNTEAFF
V: TRBV15; size: few; D: TRBD2; J: TRBJ2-3; DNA: TGTGCCACCAGTCAACTAGCGGGAGGGCCTGGGAGCACAGATACGCAGTATTTT; CDR3: CATSQLAGGPGSTDTQYF
V: TRBV10-3; size: few; D: TRBD1; J: TRBJ2-2; DNA: TGTGCCATCAAAAAGGGACAGGTCACCGGGGAGCTGTTTTTT; CDR3: CAIKKGQVTGELFF
V: TRBV29-1; size: few; D: .; J: TRBJ2-2; DNA: TGCAGCGTACAGATCACCGGGGAGCTGTTTTTT; CDR3: CSVQITGELFF
V: TRBV14; size: .; D: TRBD2; J: TRBJ2-2; DNA: TGTGCCAGCAGCCCCATAGCGGGAGGCGGGGAGCTGTTTTTT; CDR3: CASSPIAGGGELFF
V: TRBV10-3; size: few; D: TRBD2; J: TRBJ2-1; DNA: TGTGCCATCAGTGATGGACTAGCGGGAGGGCCCGGTGAGCAGTTCTTC; CDR3: CAISDGLAGGPGEQFF
V: TRBV24-1; size: few; D: .; J: TRBJ2-3; DNA: TGTGCCACCAGTGATTTGGTGGATACGCAGTATTTT; CDR3: CATSDLVDTQYF
V: TRBV5-1; size: many; D: .; J: TRBJ1-1; DNA: TGCGCCAGCAGCCCCACAACGGGGGCGAGTAAATTAGCGACTGAAGCTTTCTTT; CDR3: CASSPTTGASKLATEAFF
V: TRBV12-3/TRBV12-4; size: .; D: .; J: TRBJ2-1; DNA: TGTGCCAGCAGTTTTGTTGAGCAGTTCTTC; CDR3: CASSFVEQFF
V: TRBV6-5; size: .; D: .; J: TRBJ2-4; DNA: TGTGCCAGCAGATCCTCCAGGGCATTAAACATTCAGTACTTC; CDR3: CASRSSRALNIQYF
V: TRBV4-3; size: few; D: .; J: TRBJ2-2; DNA: TGCGCCAGCAGCCCCCACGAACAGCCCGGGCCGGGAAACACCGGGGAGCTGTTTTTT; CDR3: CASSPHEQPGPGNTGELFF
V: TRBV3-1; size: many; D: TRBD2; J: TRBJ2-5; DNA: TGTGCCAGCAGCCAAGAACTAGCGGGAAGGTTTCAGGAGACCCAGTACTTC; CDR3: CASSQELAGRFQETQYF
V: TRBV12-3/TRBV12-4; size: few; D: TRBD2; J: TRBJ2-5; DNA: TGTGCCAGCAACCCTAGCGGGAGAGAATGGACCCAGTACTTC; CDR3: CASNPSGREWTQYF
V: TRBV28; size: .; D: .; J: TRBJ2-7; DNA: TGTGCCAGCAGTTTATCGGTCTTGCTTCCTGACGAGCAGTACTTC; CDR3: CASSLSVLLPDEQYF
V: TRBV4-1; size: few; D: TRBD2; J: TRBJ2-2; DNA: TGCGCCAGCAGCCAAACGGGAGGGCCGAACACCGGGGAGCTGTTTTTT; CDR3: CASSQTGGPNTGELFF